The 25 T cell receptor beta chains in this list originate from one sample, sequenced in a study of CD8 T cells in ankylosing spondylitis. MiXCR, applied by TCRdb to the 5' RACE reads, yields one record per CDR3 protein. The sample contains some 250,000 distinct CDR3 sequences, around 9.2% of which appear only once. Sequenced input: blood, either unsorted or a sorted T cell fraction (not recorded which). Receptor source: a male donor with ankylosing spondylitis or in good health (not recorded which).

This clonotype was observed at least ten times. J is TRBJ2-1 and V is TRBV20-1, with 8 bases aligning to TRBD2. V was pared by 4 bases and J by 4 bases, with 12 bases of the junction left unmatched. The CDR3 contains 16 residues. The germline V gene encodes CDR1 DFQATT and CDR2 SNEGSKA (reference sequence). The CDR3 DNA reads as TGCAGTGCTAACCGACCGGGACTAGGGTATTACAATGAGCAGTTCTTC. Protein sequence: CSANRPGLGYYNEQFF.

This clonotype was seen repeatedly, ten times or more. V gene TRBV3-1 combines with J gene TRBJ2-5; 10 nucleotides match TRBD2. The CDR3 consists of 19 residues. CDR1 and CDR2 from the germline V gene are LGHDT and YNNKEL (reference sequence). The V segment lost 0 bases and the J segment 0 bases; nucleotides outside the gene matches: 10. The CDR3 sequence: CASSQDRASGGRYQETQYF. CDR3 DNA: TGTGCCAGCAGCCAAGATAGGGCTAGCGGGGGTCGGTACCAAGAGACCCAGTACTTC.

This clonotype was recorded a few times. The chain recombines TRBV6-2 or TRBV6-3 with TRBJ2-7, with D possibly matching TRBD1 (6 bases). The CDR3 contains 13 residues. Germline-derived CDR1 and CDR2 are MNHEY and SVGEGT. V was cut by 8 bases and J by 5 bases, with 16 bases left in between. The CDR3 coding sequence is TGTGCCAGCTACGGTAGTGGGGGCCACGAGCAGTACTTC. Amino acids: CASYGSGGHEQYF.

This clonotype was counted many times. V and J are TRBV12-3 or TRBV12-4 and TRBJ1-1, with a possible D match to TRBD1 (6 bases). V lost 5 bases, J lost 3 bases, and 13 bases lay in between. The CDR3 totals 14 residues. CDR3 amino acids: CASSPTGLDTEAFF. Written as DNA, the CDR3 is TGTGCCAGCAGTCCAACAGGGTTGGACACTGAAGCTTTCTTT.

This clonotype occurred many times. CDR3 protein: CASSLESGAGNTIYF. The DNA for the CDR3 is TGCGCCAGCAGCTTGGAGTCAGGGGCTGGAAACACCATATATTTT. The chain employs TRBV5-1 and TRBJ1-3; tentative D call: TRBD1 (6 bases). V lost 0 bases and J lost 2, with 9 bases in between. The germline V gene has CDR1 SGHRS and CDR2 YFSETQ. This CDR3 is built from 15 residues.

Many counts were recorded for this clonotype. The chain couples TRBV7-9 to TRBJ1-6, with a weak D call TRBD1 (6 bases). The CDR3 is made up of 15 amino acids. Germline V lookup: CDR1 SEHNR, CDR2 FQNEAQ (reference sequence). V shed 2 bases and J shed 9 bases, with 14 bases lying between them. Here the CDR3 reads CASSLLDSRGSPLHF. CDR3 coding DNA: TGTGCCAGCAGCTTACTGGACAGCCGGGGTTCACCCCTCCACTTT.

Many counts were recorded for this clonotype. V and J are TRBV11-2 and TRBJ2-7, with 11 bases identical to TRBD1. This CDR3 has 12 residues. Germline values: CDR1 SGHAT, CDR2 FQNNGV. The junction had 1 base not matched to a gene; V was cut back by 8 bases and J by 4 bases. The CDR3 DNA reads as TGTGCCAGCGGGACAGGGGGTTACGAGCAGTACTTC. Its protein product is CASGTGGYEQYF.

This clonotype was seen at least ten times. The rearrangement joins TRBV4-2 to TRBJ2-6; weak D call: TRBD2 (6 bases). V shed 0 bases and J shed 4 bases, with 10 bases lying between them. The CDR3 runs to 16 residues. Germline CDR1 LGHNA, CDR2 YNFKEQ. In nucleotides, the CDR3 is TGTGCCAGCAGCCAAGATCGGGGGTTCGGGGCCAACGTCCTGACTTTC. Residues: CASSQDRGFGANVLTF.

This clonotype was seen ten or more times. V gene TRBV7-2 combines with J gene TRBJ2-4; D possibly uses TRBD1 or TRBD2 (5 bases each). The CDR3 totals 16 residues. Trimming took off 4 bases at V and 1 base at J, with 14 bases between the two ends. Per germline, CDR1 SGHTA and CDR2 FQGNSA. CDR3 residues: CASSSLRGMAKNIQYF. The CDR3 nucleotides are TGTGCCAGCAGCTCCTTGAGGGGAATGGCCAAAAACATTCAGTACTTC.

Many counts were recorded for this clonotype. This chain links TRBV6-2 or TRBV6-3 with TRBJ2-1; D unresolved. V lost 1 base and J lost 0, with 4 bases in between. Germline CDR1 is MNHEY and CDR2 is SVGEGT. This CDR3 is built from 14 residues. The CDR3 region has the DNA TGTGCCAGCAGTTACTTGAGCTCCTACAATGAGCAGTTCTTC. Translation: CASSYLSSYNEQFF.

Ten or more counts support this clonotype. J is TRBJ1-1 and V is TRBV3-1; D not resolved. Trimming removed 4 bases at V and 0 bases at J, with 6 bases between. This CDR3 region has 13 residues. CDR1 LGHDT and CDR2 YNNKEL come from the germline V gene (reference sequence). The CDR3 sequence is CASSPRVNTEAFF. In DNA, the CDR3 is TGTGCCAGCAGCCCCCGTGTGAACACTGAAGCTTTCTTT.

This clonotype showed up many times. The chain couples TRBV4-2 to TRBJ1-1; D is undetermined. The V gene's germline CDR1 is LGHNA and CDR2 YNFKEQ. The CDR3 runs to 17 residues. The V end lost 0 bases, the J end lost 0 bases, and 14 bases lay between the germline ends. The CDR3 sequence is CASSQDWATYMNTEAFF. In DNA form, the CDR3 reads TGTGCCAGCAGCCAAGATTGGGCAACGTACATGAACACTGAAGCTTTCTTT.

The chain uses TRBV6-2 or TRBV6-3 and TRBJ2-1; D not resolved. V lost 9 bases to trimming and J lost 8 bases, with 14 bases between them. Germline lookup yields CDR1 MNHEY and CDR2 SVGEGT. This CDR3 is 12 amino acids long. The chain's CDR3 is CASRTVPHEQFF. The CDR3 DNA sequence: TGTGCCAGTCGGACGGTTCCCCATGAGCAGTTCTTC.

This clonotype was detected many times. The gene calls are TRBV4-3 and TRBJ1-2; D call uncertain. CDR3 size: 13 residues. Trimming removed 0 bases from V and 8 bases from J, with 10 bases in between. Germline CDR1 and CDR2: LGHNA and YSLEER. CDR3 in amino acids: CASSQDLWRGYTF. For the CDR3, the DNA is TGCGCCAGCAGCCAAGATCTTTGGAGAGGCTACACCTTC.

In its sample, this clonotype was seen many times. V is TRBV7-2 and J is TRBJ2-3; D is unresolved. Germline lookup yields CDR1 SGHTA and CDR2 FQGNSA. Trimming removed 2 bases at V and 0 bases at J, with 9 bases between. This CDR3 is built from 15 residues. CDR3: CASSLSDVSTDTQYF. CDR3 bases: TGTGCCAGCAGCTTATCGGACGTTAGCACAGATACGCAGTATTTT.

This clonotype has more than one count but fewer than ten. V is TRBV19 and J is TRBJ2-1; 7 nucleotides agree with TRBD2. Germline-derived CDR1 and CDR2 are LNHDA and SQIVND (reference sequence). The CDR3 runs 15 residues. With 3 bases clipped from V and 9 bases from J, the junction kept 11 bases outside the gene matches. The CDR3 loop is CASSMVVSAGAEQFF. The DNA for the CDR3 is TGTGCCAGTAGTATGGTCGTTAGTGCGGGAGCTGAGCAGTTCTTC.

This clonotype was recorded at least ten times. DNA of the CDR3: TGTGCCAGCAGCCAGACAGCCTTCTTCGAGCAGTACTTC. Amino acids: CASSQTAFFEQYF. The chain is built from TRBV27 and TRBJ2-7; possible D gene TRBD1, 5 bases. The CDR3 covers 13 residues. Trimming pared 6 bases from V and 6 bases from J, leaving 15 bases between. The germline V gene encodes CDR1 MNHEY and CDR2 SMNVEV (reference sequence).

This clonotype has ten or more counts. This chain joins TRBV30 and TRBJ2-2; D not certain. The V gene lost 0 bases and the J gene lost 6 bases, with 14 bases spanning the gap. Germline CDR1 is GTSNPN and CDR2 is SVGIG (reference sequence). This CDR3 region has 15 residues. The CDR3 loop is CAWSVLIDLAGELFF. The DNA of the CDR3 is TGTGCCTGGAGTGTCCTAATCGATCTGGCCGGGGAGCTGTTTTTT.

Ten or more counts support this clonotype. The V gene is TRBV5-8, the J gene TRBJ1-5, with D hard to call. Per the germline V gene, CDR1 is SGHTS and CDR2 is YDEGEE. V was trimmed by 3 bases and J by 5 bases, leaving 3 bases between them. The CDR3 has 11 amino acids. CDR3 bases: TGTGCCAGCAGCTCCGATCAGCCCCAGCATTTT. This translates into CASSSDQPQHF.

This clonotype has ten or more counts. V and J are TRBV7-2 and TRBJ2-1; D gene ambiguous. The CDR3 runs 13 residues. Germline V gene lookup returns CDR1 SGHTA and CDR2 FQGNSA. The V end lost 5 bases, the J end lost 0 bases, and 5 bases lay between the germline ends. Here the CDR3 DNA reads TGTGCCAGCAGCGCCTACTCCTACAATGAGCAGTTCTTC. Its translation: CASSAYSYNEQFF.

The chain carries TRBV7-9 and TRBJ2-5; 10 bases agree with TRBD1. Germline-derived CDR1 and CDR2 are SEHNR and FQNEAQ (reference sequence). The CDR3 extends over 17 amino acids. V lost 5 bases to trimming and J lost 3 bases; unmatched junction nucleotides: 12. CDR3: CASSPHILGQGEETQYF. CDR3 sequence (DNA): TGTGCCAGCAGCCCGCATATTCTCGGACAGGGGGAAGAGACCCAGTACTTC.

This clonotype appeared many times. The gene calls are TRBV7-9 and TRBJ2-1, with TRBD2 matching 13 bases. CDR1 and CDR2 (germline): SEHNR, FQNEAQ (reference sequence). The length of the CDR3 is 16 residues. Trimming removed 4 bases from V and 6 bases from J; junction bases left unmatched: 6. The CDR3 DNA follows: TGTGCCAGCAGCTACACACTAGCGGGGGGGCGCAATGAGCAGTTCTTC. It encodes CASSYTLAGGRNEQFF.

This clonotype was seen many times. The chain has TRBV7-8 and TRBJ2-3; tentatively, D is TRBD2 (7 bases). Germline CDR1 is SGHVS and CDR2 is FQNEAQ. CDR3 length equals 16 residues. V lost 3 bases, J lost 2 bases, and 15 bases lay in between. CDR3 loop: CASSLGGGGITDTQYF. In DNA form, the CDR3 reads TGTGCCAGCAGCTTGGGAGGGGGAGGGATCACAGATACGCAGTATTTT.

About this clonotype: This may come from a read error, since a much larger clone is one base off. The rearrangement links TRBV19 to TRBJ2-2; maybe TRBD1 (6 bases). CDR1 is LNHDA and CDR2 is SQIVND in the germline V gene (reference sequence). The CDR3 extends over 14 amino acids. CDR3 DNA: TGTGCCAGTAGTACCAGGGGCGACACCTGGGAGCTGTTTTTT. It specifies CASSTRGDTWELFF.

This clonotype was counted many times. The chain carries TRBV7-8 and TRBJ2-3; weak D call: TRBD2 (7 bases). Per the germline V gene, CDR1 is SGHVS and CDR2 is FQNEAQ. V dropped 6 bases and J dropped 9 bases, with 25 bases sitting between them. CDR3 size: 16 residues. CDR3 bases: TGTGCCAGCAGTGGGTCAGGGGCGGGAGCCCTACAGACGCAGTATTTT. This sequence encodes CASSGSGAGALQTQYF.